These 7 T cell receptor beta chains were sequenced from one sample in a study of regulatory T cells in long-lasting Graves disease. The authors built TCR beta libraries using iRepertoire HTBI primers and Arm-PCR of CDR3 regions. TCRdb reprocessed the multiplex PCR reads via MiXCR and lists one record per CDR3 protein. The table includes approximately 350,000 distinct CDR3 sequences, 16% detected once. Time point specified: newly diagnosed GD, antithyroid drugs for less than 3 months. The TCR library was made from RNA extracted from PBMCs. The data were also submitted as part of a second study, on T cells in Graves' hyperthyroidism and ophthalmopathy.

The material sequenced was peripheral blood mononuclear cells (PBMCs), taken at new diagnosis, from a patient treated with antithyroid drugs. These receptors came from a woman between 18 and 29 years old with Graves disease.

This clonotype was recorded once. A much bigger clone sits one base away, suggesting this may be a read error. The chain uses TRBV11-2 and TRBJ2-3; D unresolved. This CDR3 contains 14 residues. Germline assignment: CDR1 SGHAT and CDR2 FQNNGV. CDR3: CASSLIAGTDTPYF. CDR3 DNA sequence: TGTGCCAGCAGCTTAATAGCAGGCACAGATACGCCGTATTTT.

V gene TRBV20-1 combines with J gene TRBJ1-1; 8 bases agree with TRBD1. This CDR3 contains 14 residues. With V trimmed by 6 bases and J by 1 base, 7 bases remained unmatched. Germline lookup yields CDR1 DFQATT and CDR2 SNEGSKA (reference sequence). Here the CDR3 reads CSARSGGGNTEAFF. The CDR3 DNA follows: TGCAGTGCCCGATCAGGGGGCGGGAACACTGAAGCTTTCTTT.

There are a few counts of this clonotype. The rearrangement joins TRBV5-5 to TRBJ1-3; perhaps TRBD1 as D (6 bases). The CDR3 runs to 17 residues. Germline V lookup: CDR1 SGHKS, CDR2 YYEKEE (reference sequence). The ends were cut back, 0 bases at V and 1 base at J, with 14 bases in the middle. CDR3 residues: CASSLEGPGASGNTIYF. CDR3 DNA sequence: TGTGCCAGCAGCTTGGAGGGTCCGGGGGCTTCTGGAAACACCATATATTTT.

CDR3 nucleotide sequence: TGTGCCAGCAGATATTCCGGGACAGGGATCCCCTACGAGCAGTACTTC. It codes for CASRYSGTGIPYEQYF. V and J are TRBV28 and TRBJ2-7; 9 positions match TRBD1. The CDR3 extends over 16 amino acids. J lost 2 bases, V lost 6 bases, and 11 bases had no gene match. Germline loops: CDR1 MDHEN, CDR2 SYDVKM.

This clonotype was observed many times. The V gene is TRBV10-3, the J gene TRBJ2-5; TRBD2 aligns across 10 bases. V was pared by 5 bases and J by 4 bases, with 4 bases of the junction left unmatched. CDR1 ENHRY and CDR2 SYGVKD come from the germline V gene. The CDR3 is 14 amino acids. In DNA form, the CDR3 reads TGTGCCATCAGTCTAAGCGGGGGGGCAGAGACCCAGTACTTC. This sequence encodes CAISLSGGAETQYF.

To note about this clonotype: This clone may be a read error of a much larger clone one base away. The rearrangement joins TRBV30 to TRBJ2-5, with D perhaps matching TRBD1 or TRBD2 (5 bases each). CDR1 and CDR2 from the germline V gene are GTSNPN and SVGIG (reference sequence). CDR3 length equals 16 residues. This CDR3 is CAYLPGPGPFQEIQYF. The CDR3 DNA sequence: TGTGCGTACCTACCAGGCCCGGGACCCTTCCAAGAGATCCAGTACTTC.

This clonotype was seen at least ten times. V and J are TRBV18 and TRBJ1-1; weak D call: TRBD1 (6 bases). From germline, CDR1 is KGHSH and CDR2 LQKENI. This CDR3 spans 13 amino acids. V was clipped by 6 bases and J by 7 bases, with 15 bases between them. Here the CDR3 reads CASSGGLDGEAFF. Written as DNA, the CDR3 is TGTGCCAGCTCGGGGGGCCTGGACGGTGAAGCTTTCTTT.